This T cell receptor beta chain was retrieved from a study of T-cell reconstitution after alpha-beta-depleted transplantation in children. The V end was cut by 4 bases, the J end by 5 bases, with 8 bases between. This CDR3 region has 12 residues. CDR1 and CDR2 (germline): SEHNR, FQNEAQ (reference sequence). The library targeted TCRbeta and was prepared with unique molecular identifiers. A single record per CDR3 protein comes from TCRdb applying MiXCR to the PCR reads. The sample contains about 610,000 distinct CDR3 sequences, about 10% of which appear only once. This clonotype was counted only a few times.

The TCR was taken from a human donor who donated a stem cell graft to a child with acute myeloid leukemia. V gene TRBV7-9 combines with J gene TRBJ2-5; D gene ambiguous. Sample: PBMCs from the stem cell graft donor, taken from the stem cell graft. This chain's CDR3 is CASSSSTETQYF. The CDR3 nucleotides are TGTGCCAGCAGCTCAAGTACCGAGACCCAGTACTTC.